Given below is one T cell receptor beta chain in context. TCRdb called the RT-PCR reads again in MiXCR, with one record for every CDR3 protein. The sample has about 780,000 distinct CDR3 sequences, around 18% seen once; the top ten hold about a tenth. From germline, CDR1 is SGHTA and CDR2 FQGTGA. V lost 2 bases to trimming and J lost 3 bases; unmatched junction nucleotides: 2. The CDR3 spans 15 residues. These data are taken from a study of response to subunit inactivated influenza vaccine. The input for sequencing was PBMCs from blood, taken around 5 days after vaccination. This receptor was identified in a man in his fifties who received an inactivated influenza vaccine. The chain recombines TRBV7-3 with TRBJ2-2, with 8 bases identical to TRBD2. The DNA for the CDR3 is TGTGCCAGCAGCTTATTAGCGGGATACACCGGGGAGCTGTTTTTT. Its protein product is CASSLLAGYTGELFF.